This T cell receptor beta chain was found in a study of shared clonotypes between healthy human individuals. The overall study: The study used three CD4 naive, three CD4 memory, two CD8 naive and one CD8 memory plate per donor.

Comment on this clone: Its target is not known. An end of the junction differs from the germline gene, which may be a read error. This sample also contains other DNA sequences that code for the same CDR3.

CD45RO-negative, CCR7-selected cells formed the naive CD8 fraction, which excluded terminally differentiated effector memory CD45RA+ cells. The assay used deep level. TCRdb's copy holds only in-frame clones and misses some; the assay was immunoSEQ multiplex PCR. The sample contains just over 2,000,000 clones, over 85% of which appear only once. CDR3 size: 13 residues. In germline, CDR1 is SSHAT, CDR2 FNYEAQ (reference sequence). Study results and limitations: In the sorted subsets, rarefaction showed sequencing was incomplete despite large depth. When compared with the clonotypes that were shared by all four sorted-subset donors, the non-shared clonotypes turned out to have lower generation probabilities.

The TCR comes from a man younger than 35 in good health. The gene calls are TRBV7-7 and TRBJ1-1; the D is unclear. The source material was naive CD8+ T cells sorted from blood. CDR3 bases: TGTGCTAGCAGCTCAGAGATGAACACTGAAGCTTTCTTT. This sequence encodes CASSSEMNTEAFF.